This TCR beta chain was captured in a study of blood T cell repertoires in COVID-19. Between the trimmed V and J ends, which lost 0 bases and 1 base, there was a span of 8 bases. The length of the CDR3 is 15 residues. In germline, CDR1 is SGHKS, CDR2 YYEKEE (reference sequence). Living in about two dozen US areas, the participants were between roughly 18 and 95 years of age. Assay used: immunoSEQ multiplex PCR; TCRdb lists only in-frame clones, some missing. The sample records hundreds of thousands of clones, approximately 88% being singletons. The receptor was isolated from a woman aged 18-29 years who had recovered from COVID-19. The chain carries TRBV5-5 and TRBJ1-5; D remains ambiguous. Sequencing used PBMCs or T cells enriched from blood (not recorded which). The CDR3 region is CASSLGGVSNQPQHF. The CDR3 region has the DNA TGTGCCAGCAGCTTGGGGGGAGTGAGCAATCAGCCCCAGCATTTT.